This TCR beta chain originates from a study of neoadjuvant anti-PD-1 for oral cavity cancer. Study details: Patients without progression received a fourth nivolumab dose around day 43, then surgical resection on days 50-56.

The data were produced by immunoSEQ multiplex PCR, yet TCRdb's version contains in-frame clones alone and is incomplete. The repertoire has about 72,000 clones, roughly 81% of them found once; the top ten carry around 3.7%. The germline gives CDR1 MNHEY, CDR2 SVGAGI. The CDR3 runs 15 residues. V lost 0 bases and J lost 3; bases outside the gene matches: 3. General study results and limits: Pretreatment Treg/Th17 ratio correlated inversely with post-treatment tumor clonality.

To note about this clone: Antigen unknown.

Time point described: after neoadjuvant nivolumab, at surgical resection. The material was PBMCs, obtained after nivolumab (anti-PD-1) treatment. V usage is TRBV6-5 and J usage is TRBJ1-2; 8 bases map to TRBD1. This TCR was recovered from a person aged 35-79 years with oral cavity squamous cell carcinoma. The CDR3 sequence is CASSYSGTGDYGYTF. DNA of the CDR3: TGTGCCAGCAGTTACTCAGGGACAGGCGACTATGGCTACACCTTC.